The present TCR beta chain was sequenced within a study of T cells after yellow fever vaccination (dated by TCRdb to about 2019). Regarding the study in general: Libraries from fractions with low cell numbers were prepared with the SMART-Seq v4 Ultra Low Input RNA kit. To follow T-cell clones before and after both primary and booster YFV17D yellow fever vaccination, bulk TCR alpha and beta repertoires underwent longitudinal sequencing. Two healthy male donors made up the cohort, one aged 18 to 29 years and the other aged 30 to 39 years. Blood samples were taken at several timepoints before and after primary and secondary immunization, and bulk PBMC replicates and cell subsets were isolated.

What the study reported, not specific to this receptor: Most clones expanded after primary vaccination were re-detected after the booster (96% of CD4 and around 86% of CD8), suggesting broad memory maintenance. The secondary T-cell response was weaker than the primary response but faster, peaking on day 5 instead of day 15. A small fraction of clonotypes appeared in both the CD4 and CD8 compartments, likely as a result of convergent recombination. Because the study included only two donors, the extent to which the findings can be generalized is limited. Computational filtering was needed because FACS-sorted repertoires could contain abundant contaminating clonotypes from the bulk population.

The treatment or condition label on this specimen signifies: live attenuated yellow fever vaccine strain. At each blood-draw timepoint, two biological replicates of bulk PBMCs were obtained. PBMCs were isolated from peripheral blood using a standard Ficoll-Paque protocol. TriZol was used to extract RNA from bulk PBMCs, from CD4 and CD8 fractions, and from dextramer-positive and dextramer-negative fractions. Synthesis of TCR cDNA relied on 5'RACE template switching, a step that introduced a universal primer site along with unique molecular identifiers. cDNA synthesis was primed from both the TCR alpha and TCR beta constant segments. Library amplification used two PCR steps, and the second PCR step added sample barcodes and sequencing adapters. Sequencing of the libraries was done on either Illumina HiSeq 2500 (2x100 bp) or NovaSeq (2x150 bp). For the original study's pipeline: Reads were demultiplexed and collapsed into UMI consensus sequences with MIGEC, and V(D)J alignment was performed with MiXCR. Vaccine-responding clonotypes were defined with edgeR using replicate PBMC samples, requiring FDR below 0.01 and a log2 fold change above 5 up to day 15. Bulk clonotypes were assigned CD4 or CD8 identity according to which sequenced CD4 or CD8 repertoire held them at higher abundance. TCRdb reprocessing: public reads trimmed at Q25 with fastp, clones called with MiXCR, in-frame beta chains kept. Rows with a matching CDR3 protein are joined into one entry that keeps the most common DNA and genes. Clone size and V and J calls follow TCRdb, not the original study. Within this sample are 450,000 to 600,000 distinct CDR3 sequences, with roughly 12% of them counted one time only. The ten largest account for more than 12% of the sample.

In regard to this clonotype: Its specific antigen is unknown. No base quality information exists; no much larger clone differs at one position.

The CDR3, cysteine through phenylalanine, is 14 amino acids long. Only the CDR3 region is kept as DNA, spanning 42 bases read in frame from base 1. V sheds 1 base and J sheds 6 bases, leaving 13 bases between their ends. For CDR1 and CDR2, the germline V gene (reference sequence) lists DFQATT and SNEGSKA. The chain is encoded by TRBV20-1 joined to TRBJ1-5; too little of a D gene remains to name it. Sequences were derived from PBMCs, sampled on the day of the yellow fever booster vaccination. The receptor was derived from a man aged 25 to 45 who received the YFV17D yellow fever vaccine. The DNA reads TGCAGTGCTAGAGGAGCAAAGGGTGCTCAGCCCCAGCATTTT. The translation is CSARGAKGAQPQHF.